Listed below are T cell receptor beta chains from one sample, sequenced in a study of cytomegalovirus exposure and HLA in healthy donors. Sequencing used immunoSEQ multiplex PCR; TCRdb keeps in-frame clones, though not all of them. The sample gives around 150,000 clones, 66% of which show up once; over 5% is in the top ten. The material sequenced was PBMCs. These receptors were taken from a woman aged 60 to 75 in good health and CMV-seronegative. CDR3s include the opening cysteine and the closing phenylalanine or tryptophan. The D gene is left open where the match is weak. The listing skips clone size in some rows; elsewhere it reads once, few, many or a size class.

NA	TRBV11-2	TRBJ2-5	NA	CASSPGLETQYF	TGTGCCAGCAGCCCAGGGCTGGAGACCCAGTACTTC
NA	TRBV5-5	TRBJ2-7	NA	CASSFTGYEQYF	TGTGCCAGCAGCTTCACGGGCTACGAGCAGTACTTC
few	TRBV10-2	TRBJ2-3	NA	CASSQQGTTDTQYF	TGCGCCAGCAGTCAACAGGGTACCACAGATACGCAGTATTTT
few	TRBV2	TRBJ2-7	NA	CASRQTNSYEQYF	TGTGCCAGCAGACAGACTAATTCCTACGAGCAGTACTTC
few	TRBV29-1	TRBJ2-7	NA	CSVVDSYEQYF	TGCAGCGTTGTAGACAGCTACGAGCAGTACTTC
NA	TRBV5-6	TRBJ2-7	NA	CASSFKRAGPYEQYF	TGTGCCAGCAGCTTCAAAAGGGCGGGCCCCTACGAGCAGTACTTC
NA	TRBV7-7	TRBJ2-2	NA	CASSENRVAGELFF	TGTGCTAGCAGCGAAAACAGGGTTGCCGGGGAGCTGTTTTTT
NA	TRBV19	TRBJ2-1	TRBD2	CASSMASGSPYNEQFF	TGTGCCAGTAGTATGGCCAGCGGGAGCCCCTACAATGAGCAGTTCTTC
NA	TRBV28	TRBJ2-1	NA	CASSPGANEQFF	TGTGCCAGCAGCCCGGGTGCGAATGAGCAGTTCTTC
once	TRBV2	TRBJ1-1	TRBD1	CASSLGRDRDTEAFF	TGTGCCAGCAGCCTCGGCCGGGACAGGGATACTGAAGCTTTCTTT
NA	TRBV5-4	TRBJ2-2	NA	CASSATGVVAGELFF	TGTGCCAGCAGCGCCACGGGGGTAGTAGCCGGGGAGCTGTTTTTT
NA	TRBV4-2	TRBJ2-7	TRBD1	CASSHLGSGQAAYEQYF	TGTGCCAGCAGCCATCTAGGGTCGGGACAGGCTGCCTACGAGCAGTACTTC
NA	TRBV6-1	TRBJ2-7	TRBD1	CASRSLGTGFSEQYF	TGTGCCAGCAGGTCCCTCGGGACAGGGTTTAGTGAGCAGTACTTC
NA	TRBV7-9	TRBJ2-3	NA	CASSRKGGNTQYF	TGTGCCAGCAGCCGAAAAGGAGGCAATACGCAGTATTTT
NA	TRBV2	TRBJ1-4	NA	CASTLRWEKLFF	TGTGCCAGCACCCTGAGGTGGGAAAAACTGTTTTTT
NA	TRBV5-1	TRBJ2-7	TRBD1	CASSLVGQGSIEQYF	TGCGCCAGCAGCTTGGTAGGACAGGGTTCAATAGAGCAGTACTTC
NA	TRBV4-1	TRBJ2-2	NA	CASSQEAPPNTGELFF	TGCGCCAGCAGCCAAGAAGCACCTCCGAACACCGGGGAGCTGTTTTTT
NA	TRBV27	TRBJ2-2	NA	CASSLSGRSAGELFF	TGTGCCAGCAGTTTATCGGGGAGAAGCGCCGGGGAGCTGTTTTTT
NA	TRBV5-1	TRBJ2-3	NA	CASSFGRSVTDTQYF	TGCGCCAGCAGCTTTGGGAGAAGTGTGACAGATACGCAGTATTTT
NA	TRBV5-1	TRBJ2-7	TRBD2	CASSWGGLSSYEQYF	TGCGCCAGCAGCTGGGGGGGGTTATCCTCCTACGAGCAGTACTTC
few	TRBV7-9	TRBJ2-5	NA	CSSSSVGGGFLETQYF	TGTTCCAGCAGCTCGGTCGGAGGAGGGTTTCTAGAGACCCAGTACTTC
few	TRBV29-1	TRBJ2-7	NA	CSAGGPIGDHYEQYF	TGCAGCGCAGGGGGGCCGATCGGGGACCACTACGAGCAGTACTTC
NA	TRBV29-1	TRBJ1-1	NA	CSAGSTEAFF	TGCAGCGCCGGTAGCACTGAAGCTTTCTTT
NA	TRBV6-1	TRBJ1-5	NA	CASSVPGFRGSNQPQHF	TGTGCCAGCAGTGTTCCCGGGTTCCGAGGTAGCAATCAGCCCCAGCATTTT
few	TRBV7-9	TRBJ1-6	NA	CASSPPLQENSPLHF	TGTGCCAGCAGCCCCCCGTTGCAGGAAAATTCACCCCTCCACTTT
few	TRBV9	TRBJ2-5	TRBD1	CASSVGTGTFGETQYF	TGTGCCAGCAGCGTGGGGACAGGGACGTTTGGGGAGACCCAGTACTTC
few	TRBV18	TRBJ1-1	NA	CASSPTTANYGAFF	TGTGCCAGCTCACCGACGACAGCCAATTACGGGGCTTTCTTT
NA	TRBV6-5	TRBJ2-4	NA	CASSPSWGPSFTQYF	TGTGCCAGCAGTCCTTCCTGGGGGCCTTCGTTCACTCAGTACTTC
NA	TRBV7-2	TRBJ2-5	NA	CASSKGPRETQYF	TGTGCCAGCAGCAAAGGCCCGCGGGAGACCCAGTACTTC